This is a list of T cell receptor beta chains from one sample in a study of blood T cell repertoires in COVID-19. Assay: immunoSEQ multiplex PCR; the TCRdb copy retains only in-frame clones and omits some. The sample lists under 45,000 clones, around three quarters occurring once. The sample was peripheral blood. The receptors were gathered from a man aged 55 to 69 with active COVID-19. Each CDR3 is given with its conserved first and last residue.

J,V,CDR3
TRBJ2-2,TRBV4-3,CASSQDLGGLGTGELFF
TRBJ1-5,TRBV7-9,CASSLAGGWQPQHF
TRBJ2-5,TRBV29-1,CSGGRGSGETQYF
TRBJ1-4,TRBV15,CATSRDRTGNEKLFF
TRBJ1-6,TRBV19,CASSIDRGAPLHF
TRBJ1-5,TRBV6-5,CASSYRGPHQPQHF
TRBJ1-1,TRBV12-3/TRBV12-4,CASSLVGGEAFF
TRBJ2-5,TRBV10-1,CASRVAGVMWPCRETQYF
TRBJ2-1,TRBV19,CASKGDSYNEQFF
TRBJ2-3,TRBV10-1,CASSVGRTDTQYF
TRBJ1-1,TRBV11-1,CASSVDRDTEAFF
TRBJ1-1,TRBV6-2/TRBV6-3,CASSPLGQGAVVNTEAFF
TRBJ2-1,TRBV3-1/TRBV3-2,CASSQRLEIYNEQFF
TRBJ2-7,TRBV7-2,CASSWGQGSSYEQYF
TRBJ2-1,TRBV10-3,CAISWTGRKSNEQFF
TRBJ1-3,TRBV7-2,CASSLTGVEGNTIYF
TRBJ1-1,TRBV11-3,CASSVDRLAEAFF
TRBJ2-6,TRBV7-2,CASSSHNVLTF
TRBJ2-5,TRBV6-6,CASVRDSQETQYF
TRBJ2-1,TRBV29-1,CSVVWGGAYNEQFF
TRBJ1-2,TRBV6-2/TRBV6-3,CASSYDEQAVYGYTF
TRBJ2-2,TRBV24-1,CATAPWLDTGELFF
TRBJ2-2,TRBV19,CASMTGWTGELFF
TRBJ2-3,TRBV4-3,CASSHFDGGPSTDTQYF
TRBJ2-5,TRBV5-6,CASSLKGHFQETQYF
TRBJ1-1,TRBV18,CASSLRGAEAFF
TRBJ2-5,TRBV18,CASSTNGGAQETQYF
TRBJ2-2,TRBV19,CASIRQGVNTGELFF
TRBJ1-5,TRBV7-2,CASSFTGGYQPQHF
TRBJ1-5,TRBV5-5,CASSLWDRIGNQPQHF
TRBJ1-1,TRBV4-3,CASSQERAINTEAFF
TRBJ2-5,TRBV10-3,CAISEGQGAETQYF
TRBJ1-1,TRBV5-1,CASRRVATEAFF
TRBJ2-7,TRBV4-3,CASSQDVMRGRREQYF
TRBJ2-2,TRBV6-5,CASSPPGHITGELFF
TRBJ2-7,TRBV11-2,CASSPLTSGGSF
TRBJ2-2,TRBV5-1,CASTTPGQGVGELFF
TRBJ2-7,TRBV28,CASRAGVGPYEQYF
TRBJ2-6,TRBV5-5,CASSAVAGANVLTF
TRBJ2-1,TRBV6-5,CASIGQYNEQFF
TRBJ2-2,TRBV6-6,CASSSGTSGSGGELFF
TRBJ1-1,TRBV5-4,CASSLLDGNPEAFF
TRBJ1-5,TRBV19,CASSIPTGNRARQPQHF
TRBJ1-2,TRBV30,CAWSTTGVKGVGHTF
TRBJ1-1,TRBV19,CASSPVTGGLTEAFF